The text below deals with one T cell receptor (beta chain). One end of the junction is discordant with germline, which a read error may explain. Previously described methods and listed TCR primers were used for bulk TCR libraries. Each CDR3 protein gets one entry after TCRdb re-called the PCR reads with MiXCR. The sample lists 460,000 or so distinct CDR3 sequences, roughly 25% occurring once. These data are taken from a study of molecular identifiers for immune sequencing clone quantification. CDR1 and CDR2 from the germline V gene are MNHEY and SVGAGI. The CDR3 loop spans 16 amino acids. From approximately 20,000 to 1,000,000 sorted cells, naive CD8 libraries were generated with 10%, 30% or 50% RNA. The CD8+CD4-CCR7+CD45RA+ phenotype defined the sorted naive CD8 T cells.

The chain joins TRBV6-5 to TRBJ2-3, with TRBD2 identical over 8 bases. The material sequenced was naive CD8+ T cells from blood, with Jurkat cell RNA spiked in. Subset in this sample: FACS-sorted CD8+CD4-CCR7+CD45RA+ naive T cells. The source is a human donor in good health. Some libraries in this study had Jurkat cell RNA spiked in. CDR3 amino acids: CASSHQREYITDTQFF. CDR3 coding DNA: TGTGCCAGCAGTCACCAGCGGGAGTATATCACAGATACGCAGTTTTTT.